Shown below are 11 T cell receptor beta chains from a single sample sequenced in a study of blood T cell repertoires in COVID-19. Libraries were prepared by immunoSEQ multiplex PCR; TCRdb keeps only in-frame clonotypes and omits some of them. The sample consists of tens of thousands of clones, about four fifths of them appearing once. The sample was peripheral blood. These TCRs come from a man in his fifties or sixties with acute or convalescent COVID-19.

This chain's CDR3 is CASSLESRGGLAYQPQHF. CDR3 DNA sequence: TGTGCCAGCAGCTTAGAAAGCAGGGGGGGACTAGCATATCAGCCCCAGCATTTT. The chain has TRBV7-9 and TRBJ1-5; the match to TRBD1 covers 7 bases. The CDR3 spans 18 residues. The V segment lost 1 base and the J segment 5 bases; nucleotides outside the gene matches: 14. Germline V gene lookup returns CDR1 SEHNR and CDR2 FQNEAQ (reference sequence).

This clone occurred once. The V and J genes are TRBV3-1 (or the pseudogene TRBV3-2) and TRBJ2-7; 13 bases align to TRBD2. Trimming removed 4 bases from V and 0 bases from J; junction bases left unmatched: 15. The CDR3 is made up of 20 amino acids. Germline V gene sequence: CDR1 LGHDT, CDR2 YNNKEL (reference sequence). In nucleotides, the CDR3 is TGTGCCAGCAGCCCAATAACGGGACTAGCGGGACCGGACCACTCCTACGAGCAGTACTTC. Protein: CASSPITGLAGPDHSYEQYF.

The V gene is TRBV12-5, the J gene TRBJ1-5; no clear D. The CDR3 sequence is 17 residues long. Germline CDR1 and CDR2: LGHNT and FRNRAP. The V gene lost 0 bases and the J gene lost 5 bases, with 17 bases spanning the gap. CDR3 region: CASGLVPPLGLHQPQHF. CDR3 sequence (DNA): TGTGCTAGTGGTTTGGTTCCCCCCCTCGGTCTCCATCAGCCCCAGCATTTT. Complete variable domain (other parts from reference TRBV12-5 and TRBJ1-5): DARVTQTPRHKVTEMGQEVTMRCQPILGHNTVFWYRQTMMQGLELLAYFRNRAPLDDSGMPKDRFSAEMPDATLATLKIQPSEPRDSAVYFCASGLVPPLGLHQPQHFGDGTRLSIL.

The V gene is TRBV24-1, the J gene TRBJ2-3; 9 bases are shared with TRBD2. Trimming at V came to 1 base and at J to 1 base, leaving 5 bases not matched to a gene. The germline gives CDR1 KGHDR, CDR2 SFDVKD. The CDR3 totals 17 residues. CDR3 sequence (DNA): TGTGCCACCAGTGATTTCTGGCGGGAGGGTGGCACAGATACGCAGTATTTT. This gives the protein CATSDFWREGGTDTQYF.

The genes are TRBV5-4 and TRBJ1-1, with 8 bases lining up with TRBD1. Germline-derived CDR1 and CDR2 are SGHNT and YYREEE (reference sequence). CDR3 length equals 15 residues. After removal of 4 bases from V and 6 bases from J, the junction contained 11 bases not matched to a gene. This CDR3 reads CASSPQDRVTAEAFF. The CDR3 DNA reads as TGTGCCAGCAGCCCTCAGGACAGGGTAACCGCTGAAGCTTTCTTT.

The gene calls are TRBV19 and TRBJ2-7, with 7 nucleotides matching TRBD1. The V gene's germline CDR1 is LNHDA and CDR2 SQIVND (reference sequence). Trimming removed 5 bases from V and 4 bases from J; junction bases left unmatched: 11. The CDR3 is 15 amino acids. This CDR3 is CASSRDRVSTYEQYF. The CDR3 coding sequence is TGTGCCAGTAGTCGAGACAGGGTATCAACTTACGAGCAGTACTTC.

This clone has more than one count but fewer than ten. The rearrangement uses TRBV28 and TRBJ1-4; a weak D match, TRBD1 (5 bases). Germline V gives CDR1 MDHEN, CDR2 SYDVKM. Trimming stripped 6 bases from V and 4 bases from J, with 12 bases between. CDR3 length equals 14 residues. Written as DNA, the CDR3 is TGTGCCAGCAGGACGACAGTCCTTAATGAAAAACTGTTTTTT. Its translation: CASRTTVLNEKLFF.

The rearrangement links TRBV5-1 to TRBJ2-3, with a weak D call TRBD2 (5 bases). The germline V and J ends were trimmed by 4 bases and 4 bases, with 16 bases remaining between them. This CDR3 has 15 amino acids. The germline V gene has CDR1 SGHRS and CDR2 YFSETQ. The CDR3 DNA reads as TGCGCCAGCAGCACGGTTCCGCCCGGGGCAGATACGCAGTATTTT. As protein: CASSTVPPGADTQYF.

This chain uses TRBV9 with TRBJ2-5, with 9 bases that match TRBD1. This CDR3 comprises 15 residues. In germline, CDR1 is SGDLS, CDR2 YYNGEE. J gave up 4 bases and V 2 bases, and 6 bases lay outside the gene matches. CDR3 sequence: CASSVPGQGTETQYF. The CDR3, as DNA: TGTGCCAGCAGCGTTCCGGGACAGGGAACAGAGACCCAGTACTTC.

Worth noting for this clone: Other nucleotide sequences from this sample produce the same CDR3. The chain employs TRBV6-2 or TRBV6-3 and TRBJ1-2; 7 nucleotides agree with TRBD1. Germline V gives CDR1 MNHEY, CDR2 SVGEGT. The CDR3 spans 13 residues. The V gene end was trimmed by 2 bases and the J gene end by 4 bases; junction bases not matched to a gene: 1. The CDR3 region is CASSYRDSYGYTF. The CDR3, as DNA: TGTGCCAGCAGTTACCGGGACAGCTATGGCTACACCTTC.

CDR3 coding DNA: TGCGCCAGCAGCCAAATTCTTTCAGAGACCCAGTACTTC. This translates into CASSQILSETQYF. The chain employs TRBV4-3 and TRBJ2-5; D is unresolved. CDR1 is LGHNA, CDR2 YSLEER, per germline. Trimming left V 2 bases short and J 4 bases short, with 8 bases between. The CDR3 is 13 residues long.